The 23 T cell receptor beta chains reported below all come from one sample, sequenced in a study of Ad26.COV2.S vaccination and SARS-CoV-2 variants. Profiling relied on immunoSEQ multiplex PCR, and the TCRdb table lists in-frame clones only, not all of them. The sample holds roughly 450,000 clones, around 90% seen once. The treatment: some 20 received Ad26.COV2.S at low or high dose, single or two shots; about five received placebo; per-sample allocation not given. Material that was analyzed had been drawn on day 63 after the first vaccine or placebo injection. The sample consisted of peripheral blood, taken in a trial of Ad26.COV2.S vaccine versus placebo. The source of these receptors is a person aged 18-65 years who received the Ad26.COV2.S COVID-19 vaccine or a placebo.

The chain has TRBV7-2 and TRBJ1-1; perhaps TRBD1 as D (5 bases). V was cut by 3 bases and J by 0 bases, with 8 bases left in between. The germline gives CDR1 SGHTA, CDR2 FQGNSA. The CDR3 is 14 amino acids. CDR3 in DNA: TGTGCCAGCAGCTTCGGGGCCCTGAACACTGAAGCTTTCTTT. This sequence encodes CASSFGALNTEAFF. The full variable domain, rest sourced from reference TRBV7-2 and TRBJ1-1, is GAGVSQSPSNKVTEKGKDVELRCDPISGHTALYWYRQSLGQGLEFLIYFQGNSAPDKSGLPSDRFSAERTGGSVSTLTIQRTQQEDSAVYLCASSFGALNTEAFFGQGTRLTVV.

Concerning this clone: This sample also contains other DNA sequences that code for the same CDR3. The chain couples TRBV7-2 to TRBJ2-7, with 11 bases lining up with TRBD2. CDR1 and CDR2 (germline): SGHTA, FQGNSA. The CDR3 loop spans 14 amino acids. Unmatched junction bases numbered 3, after V lost 5 bases and J lost 3 bases. CDR3 in amino acids: CASSLTSGSYEQYF. In nucleotides, the CDR3 is TGTGCCAGCAGCCTCACTAGCGGGAGCTACGAGCAGTACTTC.

The V call is TRBV5-8, the J call TRBJ2-5; the D call may be TRBD1 or TRBD2 (6 bases each). The CDR3 length is 15 residues. The germline V gene encodes CDR1 SGHTS and CDR2 YDEGEE. Trimming removed 0 bases at V and 4 bases at J, with 13 bases between. The CDR3 is CASSLGGALRETQYF. The CDR3 DNA is TGTGCCAGCAGCTTGGGGGGGGCATTGCGAGAGACCCAGTACTTC.

J is TRBJ1-1 and V is TRBV18, with a possible D match to TRBD1 (6 bases). From germline, CDR1 is KGHSH and CDR2 LQKENI. CDR3 length: 15 residues. V lost 4 bases and J lost 1, with 13 bases in between. The CDR3 bases are TGTGCCAGCTCACGACCGGGGGCAGGGAACACTGAAGCTTTCTTT. It is translated as CASSRPGAGNTEAFF.

The chain recombines TRBV6-2 or TRBV6-3 with TRBJ1-2; 9 positions match TRBD1. CDR1 is MNHEY and CDR2 is SVGEGT in the germline V gene. The CDR3 has 14 residues. With V trimmed by 6 bases and J by 8 bases, 10 bases remained unmatched. The CDR3 DNA follows: TGTGCCAGCAGCTCTATACAGGGGGCGCACGGCTACACCTTC. Translation: CASSSIQGAHGYTF.

This CDR3 is CASSYDTRGAAYGYTF. For the CDR3, the DNA is TGTGCCAGCAGTTACGATACCAGGGGGGCTGCCTATGGCTACACCTTC. The genes are TRBV6-5 and TRBJ1-2, with 7 nucleotides matching TRBD1. This CDR3 spans 16 amino acids. Germline V CDR1 and CDR2: MNHEY, SVGAGI. V lost 2 bases to trimming and J lost 4 bases; unmatched junction nucleotides: 10.

This clone has only a few counts. This chain links TRBV3-1 (or the pseudogene TRBV3-2) with TRBJ1-3; D is undetermined. Germline lookup yields CDR1 LGHDT and CDR2 YNNKEL (reference sequence). CDR3 size: 13 residues. The ends were cut back, 6 bases at V and 1 base at J, with 7 bases in the middle. Here the CDR3 reads CASSTGSGNTIYF. CDR3 DNA: TGTGCCAGCAGTACGGGTTCTGGAAACACCATATATTTT.

J is TRBJ2-7 and V is TRBV7-2; the D is unclear. Trimming stripped 3 bases from V and 9 bases from J, with 12 bases between. Germline V CDR1 and CDR2: SGHTA, FQGNSA. This CDR3 comprises 12 residues. CDR3 protein: CASSFMGGRQYF. The CDR3 DNA follows: TGTGCCAGCAGCTTCATGGGCGGAAGGCAGTACTTC.

V is TRBV11-2 and J is TRBJ2-3; weak D call: TRBD1 (6 bases). CDR3 length: 20 amino acids. Trimming took 0 bases from V and 3 from J, leaving 25 bases between them. In germline, CDR1 is SGHAT, CDR2 FQNNGV. The CDR3 sequence is CASSLDLRQGLGGVTDTQYF. The DNA for the CDR3 is TGTGCCAGCAGCTTAGATCTCCGGCAGGGGTTAGGAGGTGTGACAGATACGCAGTATTTT.

The J gene is TRBJ2-7, the V gene TRBV12-3 or TRBV12-4, with 7 bases fitting TRBD2. J lost 1 base, V lost 6 bases, and 3 bases had no gene match. This CDR3 spans 13 amino acids. CDR3 protein: CASRWEGSYEQYF. In DNA form, the CDR3 reads TGTGCCAGCAGGTGGGAGGGTTCCTACGAGCAGTACTTC.

V gene TRBV29-1 combines with J gene TRBJ2-5, with 11 nucleotides matching TRBD2. CDR1 is SQVTM, CDR2 ANQGSEA, per germline. J gave up 1 base and V 5 bases, and 6 bases lay outside the gene matches. The CDR3 consists of 15 residues. Written as DNA, the CDR3 is TGCAGCGTTTTGGGGACTAGCGGCCTCCAAGAGACCCAGTACTTC. Encoded protein: CSVLGTSGLQETQYF. Full variable domain (missing parts from reference TRBV29-1 and TRBJ2-5): SAVISQKPSRDICQRGTSLTIQCQVDSQVTMMFWYRQQPGQSLTLIATANQGSEATYESGFVIDKFPISRPNLTFSTLTVSNMSPEDSSIYLCSVLGTSGLQETQYFGPGTRLLVL.

J is TRBJ2-7 and V is TRBV4-1; perhaps TRBD2 as D (6 bases). V was cut by 0 bases and J by 7 bases, with 16 bases left in between. In germline, CDR1 is MGHRA, CDR2 YSYEKL. This CDR3 is built from 15 residues. CDR3 protein: CASSQDQGGSGEQYF. CDR3 DNA sequence: TGCGCCAGCAGCCAAGATCAAGGAGGGTCGGGAGAGCAGTACTTC.

The chain links TRBV4-3 to TRBJ2-5, with 12 bases matching TRBD2. This CDR3 spans 16 amino acids. Germline V CDR1 and CDR2: LGHNA, YSLEER. With V trimmed by 4 bases and J by 2 bases, 5 bases remained unmatched. CDR3 nucleotide sequence: TGCGCCAGCAGCCCACGGACTAGCGGGGCTCAAGAGACCCAGTACTTC. It encodes CASSPRTSGAQETQYF.

J is TRBJ2-3 and V is TRBV5-1, with D possibly matching TRBD2 (5 bases). Germline assignment: CDR1 SGHRS and CDR2 YFSETQ. V gave up 2 bases and J gave up 3 bases, with 16 bases separating them. The CDR3 covers 16 residues. The DNA for the CDR3 is TGCGCCAGCAGCTTTCGGGGATCCCTGCGAACAGATACGCAGTATTTT. Its protein is CASSFRGSLRTDTQYF.

The V gene is TRBV6-2 or TRBV6-3, the J gene TRBJ2-7, with TRBD2 matching 11 bases. The CDR3 is 17 amino acids. Germline loops: CDR1 MNHEY, CDR2 SVGEGT. Trimming at V came to 5 bases and at J to 4 bases, leaving 13 bases not matched to a gene. Here the CDR3 reads CASSQQGRLAGKYEQYF. CDR3 DNA: TGTGCCAGCAGTCAGCAGGGGCGACTAGCGGGAAAATACGAGCAGTACTTC.

The V call is TRBV2, the J call TRBJ2-7; 7 bases fit TRBD2. Germline V gene lookup returns CDR1 SNHLY and CDR2 FYNNEI. J was trimmed by 2 bases and V by 6 bases; bases with no gene match: 7. The length of the CDR3 is 14 residues. The CDR3 coding sequence is TGTGCCAGCAGGAGGGCTAGCGGTACCTACGAGCAGTACTTC. Residues: CASRRASGTYEQYF.

This clone was observed once. This chain uses TRBV27 with TRBJ1-1, with D possibly matching TRBD1 (5 bases). With 4 bases removed from V and 11 bases from J, the gap between germline ends came to 17 bases. Germline loops: CDR1 MNHEY, CDR2 SMNVEV (reference sequence). There are 13 residues in the CDR3. The CDR3 bases are TGTGCCAGCAGTTCCTGGGACCCAAGGCGGGCTTTCTTT. This encodes CASSSWDPRRAFF.

The chain combines TRBV27 with TRBJ2-1; either TRBD1 or TRBD2 may fit D (5 bases each). V lost 10 bases to trimming and J lost 2 bases, with 12 bases between them. The CDR3 runs 13 residues. Germline values: CDR1 MNHEY, CDR2 SMNVEV (reference sequence). CDR3 in DNA: TGTGCCACCTCTGGGGACCCCTACAATGAGCAGTTCTTC. It codes for CATSGDPYNEQFF.

This rearrangement joins TRBV10-2 to TRBJ2-1; 12 positions match TRBD2. Looked up from germline, CDR1 is WSHSY and CDR2 is SAAADI. This CDR3 has 18 residues. Germline trimming cut 3 bases from V and 7 bases from J; bases unmatched to any gene: 13. CDR3 in amino acids: CASSEGRLLAGGRNEQFF. CDR3 in DNA: TGCGCCAGCAGTGAAGGACGGCTGCTAGCGGGAGGGCGTAATGAGCAGTTCTTC.

A remark on this clone: The sample has other DNA sequences that encode this CDR3 too. The chain has TRBV7-6 and TRBJ2-2, with D unclear. The CDR3 has 13 amino acids. The germline gives CDR1 SGHVS, CDR2 FNYEAQ. The germline V and J ends were trimmed by 1 base and 2 bases, with 2 bases remaining between them. CDR3 nucleotide sequence: TGTGCCAGCAGCTTAGGAAACACCGGGGAGCTGTTTTTT. Residues: CASSLGNTGELFF.

This clone was found a few times. Other DNA sequences of this sample code for an identical CDR3. The chain is built from TRBV6-6 and TRBJ1-1, with D tentatively TRBD1 (5 bases). Germline loops: CDR1 MNHNY, CDR2 SVGAGI (reference sequence). The CDR3 covers 12 residues. Deletions cut 2 bases from V and 4 bases from J, with 5 bases between. CDR3 region: CASSYGGTEAFF. CDR3 in DNA: TGTGCCAGCAGTTACGGGGGCACTGAAGCTTTCTTT.

The genes are TRBV19 and TRBJ2-7, with D perhaps matching TRBD2 (5 bases). The germline CDR1 and CDR2 sequences are LNHDA and SQIVND (reference sequence). Trimming took 3 bases from V and 2 from J, leaving 14 bases between them. The CDR3 runs 15 residues. CDR3 region: CASSIGGSPAYEQYF. CDR3 DNA sequence: TGTGCCAGTAGTATTGGTGGGAGCCCCGCCTACGAGCAGTACTTC.

The chain uses TRBV5-5 and TRBJ1-4; tentative D call: TRBD1 (5 bases). Germline-derived CDR1 and CDR2 are SGHKS and YYEKEE (reference sequence). The CDR3 is 14 amino acids. The V end was cut by 6 bases, the J end by 8 bases, with 17 bases between. CDR3 residues: CASTGGARSEKLFF. CDR3 coding DNA: TGTGCCAGCACGGGAGGGGCCCGATCGGAAAAACTGTTTTTT.